The TCR beta chain described here comes from a study of cytomegalovirus exposure and HLA in healthy donors. For the study at large: Out of 150 million to 200 million T cells, an earlier analysis found 117 million unique TCR beta sequences in total.

Points on this clone: Its antigen is still unknown.

Overall study findings and caveats: Most TCRs appeared rarely, but some public TCRs recurred in many donors.

PCR was performed using 60 Vbeta and 13 Jbeta primers. TCRdb's copy holds only in-frame clones and misses some; the assay was immunoSEQ multiplex PCR. The sample consists of about 180,000 clones, around 76% of them appearing once. Germline CDR1 and CDR2: SGHNT and YYREEE (reference sequence). The CDR3 totals 15 residues. The sample consisted of PBMCs. V gene TRBV5-4 combines with J gene TRBJ2-2; the D is unclear. The receptor was isolated from a woman aged 25 to 39 in good health and CMV-seropositive. CDR3 residues: CAASPASSLAGELFF. In DNA, the CDR3 is TGTGCTGCTAGTCCCGCATCCTCACTGGCCGGGGAGCTGTTTTTT.